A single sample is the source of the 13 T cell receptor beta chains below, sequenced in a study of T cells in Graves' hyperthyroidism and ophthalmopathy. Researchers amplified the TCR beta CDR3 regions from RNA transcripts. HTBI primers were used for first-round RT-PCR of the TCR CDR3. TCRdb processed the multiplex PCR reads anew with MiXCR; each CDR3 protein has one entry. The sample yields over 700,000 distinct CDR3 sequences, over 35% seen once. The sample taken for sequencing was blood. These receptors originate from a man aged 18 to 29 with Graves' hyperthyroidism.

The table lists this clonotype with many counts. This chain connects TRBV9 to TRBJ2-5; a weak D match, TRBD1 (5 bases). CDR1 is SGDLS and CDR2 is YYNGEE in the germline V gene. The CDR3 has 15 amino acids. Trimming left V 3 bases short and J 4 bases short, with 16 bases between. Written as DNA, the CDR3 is TGTGCCAGCAGCGCCAGGGCCCAGGGCGGAGAGACCCAGTACTTC. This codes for CASSARAQGGETQYF.

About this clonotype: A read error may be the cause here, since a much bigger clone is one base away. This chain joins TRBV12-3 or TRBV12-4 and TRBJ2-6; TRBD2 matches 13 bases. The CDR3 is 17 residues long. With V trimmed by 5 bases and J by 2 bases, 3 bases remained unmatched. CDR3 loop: CASSRLAGGPGANVLTF. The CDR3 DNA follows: TGTGCCAGCAGTCGACTAGCGGGGGGCCCTGGGGCCAACGTCCTGACTTTC.

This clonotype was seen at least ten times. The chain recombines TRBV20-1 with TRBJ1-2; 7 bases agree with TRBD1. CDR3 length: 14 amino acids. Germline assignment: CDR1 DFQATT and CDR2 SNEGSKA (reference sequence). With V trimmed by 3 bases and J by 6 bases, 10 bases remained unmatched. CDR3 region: CSARVWGRGDGYTF. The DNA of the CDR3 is TGCAGTGCTAGGGTCTGGGGCAGGGGGGATGGCTACACCTTC.

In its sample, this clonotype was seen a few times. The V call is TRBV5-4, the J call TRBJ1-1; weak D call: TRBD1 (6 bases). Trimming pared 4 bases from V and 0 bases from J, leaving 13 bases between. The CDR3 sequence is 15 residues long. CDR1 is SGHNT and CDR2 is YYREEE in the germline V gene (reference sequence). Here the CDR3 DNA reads TGTGCCAGCAGCCCCATACAGGGAATGAACACTGAAGCTTTCTTT. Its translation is CASSPIQGMNTEAFF.

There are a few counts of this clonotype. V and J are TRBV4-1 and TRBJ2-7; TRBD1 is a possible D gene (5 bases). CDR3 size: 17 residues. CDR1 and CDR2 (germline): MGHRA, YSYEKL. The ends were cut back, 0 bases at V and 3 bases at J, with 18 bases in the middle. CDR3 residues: CASSQDEAAGRRYEQYF. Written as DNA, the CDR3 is TGCGCCAGCAGCCAAGATGAAGCAGCAGGGCGTCGCTACGAGCAGTACTTC.

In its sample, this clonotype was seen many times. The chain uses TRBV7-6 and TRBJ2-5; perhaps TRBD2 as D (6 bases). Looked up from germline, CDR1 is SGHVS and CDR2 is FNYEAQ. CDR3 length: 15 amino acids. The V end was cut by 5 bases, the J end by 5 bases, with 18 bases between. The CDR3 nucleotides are TGTGCCAGCAGCAGTATTCCTAGCGCTCGGGAGACCCAGTACTTC. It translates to CASSSIPSARETQYF.

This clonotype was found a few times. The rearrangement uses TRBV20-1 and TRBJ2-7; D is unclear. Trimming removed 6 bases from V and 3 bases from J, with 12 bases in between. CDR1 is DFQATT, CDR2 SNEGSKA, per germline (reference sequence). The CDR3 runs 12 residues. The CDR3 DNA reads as TGCAGTGCCAGGCAAGAGAGCTACGAGCAGTACTTC. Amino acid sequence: CSARQESYEQYF.

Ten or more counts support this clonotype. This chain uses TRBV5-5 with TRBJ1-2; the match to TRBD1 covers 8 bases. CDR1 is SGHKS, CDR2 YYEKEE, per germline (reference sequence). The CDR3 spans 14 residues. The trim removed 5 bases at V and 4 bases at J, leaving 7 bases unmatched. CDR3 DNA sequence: TGTGCCAGCAGTCAAGCCGACAGGGGCTATGGCTACACCTTC. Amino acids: CASSQADRGYGYTF.

This CDR3 is CASTPRTGYEQYF. The CDR3 DNA reads as TGTGCCAGCACCCCCAGGACGGGCTACGAGCAGTACTTC. The rearrangement uses TRBV5-5 and TRBJ2-7; D is uncertain. V gave up 6 bases and J gave up 3 bases, with 13 bases separating them. Germline V gene lookup returns CDR1 SGHKS and CDR2 YYEKEE (reference sequence). The CDR3 loop spans 13 amino acids.

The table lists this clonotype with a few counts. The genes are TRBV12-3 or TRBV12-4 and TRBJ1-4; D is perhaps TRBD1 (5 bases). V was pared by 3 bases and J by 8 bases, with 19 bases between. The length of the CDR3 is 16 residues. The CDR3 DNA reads TGTGCCAGCAGTTTCGCGACAGAAAGTTCTGGAGAAAAACTGTTTTTT. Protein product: CASSFATESSGEKLFF.

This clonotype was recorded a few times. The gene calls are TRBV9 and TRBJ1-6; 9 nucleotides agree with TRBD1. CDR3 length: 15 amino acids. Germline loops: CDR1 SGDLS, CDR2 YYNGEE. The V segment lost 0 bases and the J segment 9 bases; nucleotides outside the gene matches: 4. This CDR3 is CASSVDGTGSSPLHF. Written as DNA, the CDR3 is TGTGCCAGCAGCGTAGACGGGACAGGGTCTTCACCCCTCCACTTT.

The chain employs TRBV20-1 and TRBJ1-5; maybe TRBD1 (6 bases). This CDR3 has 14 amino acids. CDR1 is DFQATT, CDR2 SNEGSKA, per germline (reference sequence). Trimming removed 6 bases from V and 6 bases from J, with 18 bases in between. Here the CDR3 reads CSATTGIWGQPQHF. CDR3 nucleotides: TGCAGTGCAACCACAGGGATATGGGGTCAGCCCCAGCATTTT.

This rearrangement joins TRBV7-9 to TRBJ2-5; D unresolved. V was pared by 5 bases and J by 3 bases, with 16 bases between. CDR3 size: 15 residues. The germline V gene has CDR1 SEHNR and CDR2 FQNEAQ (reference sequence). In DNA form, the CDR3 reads TGTGCCAGCAGCCAAGGGTTTGAAGGAGAAGAGACCCAGTACTTC. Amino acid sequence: CASSQGFEGEETQYF.